The clone carrying this T cell receptor (beta chain) was counted at least ten times. Its specificity is not known. The data derive from a study of molecular identifiers for immune sequencing clone quantification. Study at large: Replicates split RNA from about 20,000 or 100,000 naive CD8 cells five ways, and the researchers sequenced four portions. Study-level findings and limits: Clones above 20 RNA copies contained over 99% of effector molecules but under 1% of naive ones.

TCRdb fed the PCR reads into MiXCR, producing one record per CDR3 protein. Of about 510,000 distinct CDR3 sequences listed, roughly 26% are singletons. Germline V gene data show CDR1 as SNHLY and CDR2 as FYNNEI. The CDR3 totals 17 residues. V was clipped by 9 bases and J by 2 bases, with 25 bases between them. For naive CD8 T cells, sorting used the CD8+CD4-CCR7+CD45RA+ phenotype. Sequencing was carried out using naive CD8+ T cells from blood, with Jurkat cell RNA spiked in. Subset meaning: FACS-sorted CD8+CD4-CCR7+CD45RA+ naive T cells. The chain joins TRBV2 to TRBJ1-1; tentatively, D is TRBD1 (5 bases). The TCR sequence derives from a human donor in good health. Some libraries in this study had Jurkat cell RNA spiked in. As DNA, the CDR3 is TGTGCCAGTAGGGAGTCGGGGCCCTACTTAAAAAACACTGAAGCTTTCTTT. Protein: CASRESGPYLKNTEAFF.